Given below is one TCR beta chain in context. CDR3 length: 14 amino acids. Deletions cut 11 bases from V and 3 bases from J, with 17 bases between. Germline CDR1 and CDR2: MDHEN and SYDVKM. This specimen comes from a study of blood T cell repertoires in COVID-19. Original processing methods: For nucleated cells, counts were estimated from reference gene primer amplification. Produced via immunoSEQ multiplex PCR; TCRdb's table is partial and in-frame only. The V and J calls and clone size are taken from that table; D and trimming were inferred from the DNA. The sample lists 310,000 or so clones, more than 70% seen once, with under 2% in the top ten.

The rearrangement uses TRBV28 and TRBJ2-1; possibly TRBD1 for D (7 bases). The source of this sequence is a woman aged 50 to 60 with acute or convalescent COVID-19. The sample taken for sequencing was peripheral blood. The CDR3: CAATRGDYYNEQFF. In DNA form, the CDR3 reads TGTGCCGCGACCAGGGGGGATTACTACAATGAGCAGTTCTTC. The full variable domain, in which reference TRBV28 and TRBJ2-1 provide the parts outside the CDR3, is DVKVTQSSRYLVKRTGEKVFLECVQDMDHENMFWYRQDPGLGLRLIYFSYDVKMKEKGDIPEGYSVSREKKERFSLILESASTNQTSMYLCAATRGDYYNEQFFGPGTRLTVL.